This passage covers 14 T cell receptor beta chains from one sample sequenced in a study of blood T cell repertoires in COVID-19. The data were produced by immunoSEQ multiplex PCR, yet TCRdb's version contains in-frame clones alone and is incomplete. The sample comprises a few hundred thousand clones, over 75% of which are singletons, and 0.7% to 1% rests with the top ten. Sequenced sample: peripheral blood. Receptors were obtained from a human donor with COVID-19, enrolled during active disease. The donor label of this sample is uncertain.

The chain carries TRBV28 and TRBJ1-2, with TRBD1 as a possible D gene (6 bases). CDR3 length: 14 residues. Deletions cut 8 bases from V and 5 bases from J, with 18 bases between. The germline CDR1 and CDR2 sequences are MDHEN and SYDVKM. Here the CDR3 reads CASLEDKGDYGYTF. DNA for the CDR3: TGTGCCAGCCTCGAGGACAAGGGGGATTATGGCTACACCTTC.

The V call is TRBV20-1, the J call TRBJ2-2, with D possibly TRBD2 on 5 matching bases. The CDR3 is made up of 13 amino acids. The ends were cut back, 3 bases at V and 5 bases at J, with 10 bases in the middle. Germline loops: CDR1 DFQATT, CDR2 SNEGSKA (reference sequence). Written as DNA, the CDR3 is TGCAGTGCTAGTAGAGGGAGAACCGGGGAGCTGTTTTTT. The encoded protein is CSASRGRTGELFF.

V and J are TRBV28 and TRBJ2-5; 8 nucleotides match TRBD2. With V trimmed by 6 bases and J by 7 bases, 13 bases remained unmatched. Germline V gene data show CDR1 as MDHEN and CDR2 as SYDVKM. CDR3 length equals 15 residues. The CDR3 loop is CASRLGLARGGTQYF. CDR3 in DNA: TGTGCCAGCAGGCTCGGACTAGCTAGGGGAGGGACCCAGTACTTC.

This chain connects TRBV6-2 or TRBV6-3 to TRBJ2-3; TRBD2 aligns across 8 bases. The CDR3 is 20 amino acids. Germline values: CDR1 MNHEY, CDR2 SVGEGT. The ends lost 2 bases at V and 0 bases at J; junction bases unmatched: 16. The CDR3: CASSYPEGRGVAGSTDTQYF. The CDR3 coding sequence is TGTGCCAGCAGTTACCCTGAGGGTCGTGGGGTAGCGGGAAGCACAGATACGCAGTATTTT.

The chain employs TRBV7-9 and TRBJ2-1, with unresolved D. The V end was cut by 3 bases, the J end by 4 bases, with 4 bases between. Germline V gene data show CDR1 as SEHNR and CDR2 as FQNEAQ (reference sequence). The CDR3 has 12 amino acids. CDR3 nucleotide sequence: TGTGCCAGCAGCTTGGCTTACAATGAGCAGTTCTTC. This encodes CASSLAYNEQFF. The full variable domain, completed using reference TRBV7-9 and TRBJ2-1, is DTGVSQNPRHKITKRGQNVTFRCDPISEHNRLYWYRQTLGQGPEFLTYFQNEAQLEKSRLLSDRFSAERPKGSFSTLEIQRTEQGDSAMYLCASSLAYNEQFFGPGTRLTVL.

About this clone itself: This CDR3 is also generated by other DNA sequences in the sample. The rearrangement joins TRBV29-1 to TRBJ2-1; 8 positions match TRBD1. V lost 6 bases to trimming and J lost 0 bases; unmatched junction nucleotides: 4. Germline loops: CDR1 SQVTM, CDR2 ANQGSEA. The CDR3 runs 14 residues. The CDR3: CSVSGGSSYNEQFF. The CDR3 region has the DNA TGCAGCGTATCAGGGGGCAGCTCCTACAATGAGCAGTTCTTC.

The CDR3 DNA sequence: TGTGCCAGCAGCCGTTTGGCCCGCACTGAAGCTTTCTTT. The encoded protein is CASSRLARTEAFF. The chain has TRBV6-2 or TRBV6-3 and TRBJ1-1; no firm D call. The CDR3 loop spans 13 amino acids. Germline V CDR1 and CDR2: MNHEY, SVGEGT. V lost 6 bases to trimming and J lost 4 bases, with 12 bases between them.

The V gene is TRBV7-2, the J gene TRBJ1-4; possible D gene TRBD1, 5 bases. The CDR3 is 14 residues long. Germline CDR1 reads SGHTA; CDR2 reads FQGNSA. V dropped 3 bases and J dropped 5 bases, with 10 bases sitting between them. This CDR3 is CASSLGLANEKLFF. The DNA of the CDR3 is TGTGCCAGCAGCTTGGGACTAGCCAATGAAAAACTGTTTTTT.

This clone appeared a few times. The V gene is TRBV10-2, the J gene TRBJ2-1; TRBD2 matches at 10 bases. Trimming cost V 7 bases and J 0 bases; bases outside gene matches: 3. The CDR3 totals 15 residues. Germline assignment: CDR1 WSHSY and CDR2 SAAADI. CDR3 nucleotide sequence: TGCGCCAGCAAGCTAGCGGGGGACTCCTACAATGAGCAGTTCTTC. Its translation: CASKLAGDSYNEQFF.

The chain couples TRBV19 to TRBJ1-3; D may be TRBD1 (6 bases). The germline V gene has CDR1 LNHDA and CDR2 SQIVND (reference sequence). The CDR3 loop spans 15 amino acids. V lost 2 bases and J 4 bases, leaving 12 bases between the germline ends. The CDR3 loop is CASSISAGTGNTIYF. The CDR3, as DNA: TGTGCCAGTAGTATATCGGCAGGGACAGGAAACACCATATATTTT.

The genes are TRBV5-5 and TRBJ2-7; 7 bases agree with TRBD1. The germline CDR1 and CDR2 sequences are SGHKS and YYEKEE (reference sequence). This CDR3 has 15 amino acids. Germline trimming cut 4 bases from V and 3 bases from J; bases unmatched to any gene: 10. This CDR3 reads CASSTTRTGNYEQYF. The CDR3 coding sequence is TGTGCCAGCAGCACAACCCGGACAGGAAACTACGAGCAGTACTTC.

This clone was counted a single time. The rearrangement joins TRBV7-2 to TRBJ2-1; 7 bases match TRBD1. The CDR3 consists of 15 residues. V shed 5 bases and J 8 bases; nucleotides not matched to a gene: 12. Germline-derived CDR1 and CDR2 are SGHTA and FQGNSA. The CDR3 coding sequence is TGTGCCAGCAGCAGCCGAAGAGGAACAGGGGATGAGCAGTTCTTC. This sequence encodes CASSSRRGTGDEQFF.

The rearrangement uses TRBV10-1 and TRBJ2-7; D may be TRBD2 (6 bases). V lost 7 bases and J 4 bases, leaving 17 bases between the germline ends. This CDR3 comprises 14 residues. CDR1 is WNHNN and CDR2 is SYGVQD in the germline V gene (reference sequence). As DNA, the CDR3 is TGCGCCAGCATTCACCCGGGGGTGGCGTACGAGCAGTACTTC. It specifies CASIHPGVAYEQYF.

The rearrangement joins TRBV28 to TRBJ1-2, with 9 bases lining up with TRBD1. CDR1 is MDHEN, CDR2 SYDVKM, per germline. V trimming: 6 bases; J trimming: 4 bases; junction bases outside the gene matches: 9. This CDR3 is built from 15 residues. CDR3 sequence: CASSRQGVMLYGYTF. The CDR3 bases are TGTGCCAGCAGCCGACAGGGGGTCATGCTCTATGGCTACACCTTC.